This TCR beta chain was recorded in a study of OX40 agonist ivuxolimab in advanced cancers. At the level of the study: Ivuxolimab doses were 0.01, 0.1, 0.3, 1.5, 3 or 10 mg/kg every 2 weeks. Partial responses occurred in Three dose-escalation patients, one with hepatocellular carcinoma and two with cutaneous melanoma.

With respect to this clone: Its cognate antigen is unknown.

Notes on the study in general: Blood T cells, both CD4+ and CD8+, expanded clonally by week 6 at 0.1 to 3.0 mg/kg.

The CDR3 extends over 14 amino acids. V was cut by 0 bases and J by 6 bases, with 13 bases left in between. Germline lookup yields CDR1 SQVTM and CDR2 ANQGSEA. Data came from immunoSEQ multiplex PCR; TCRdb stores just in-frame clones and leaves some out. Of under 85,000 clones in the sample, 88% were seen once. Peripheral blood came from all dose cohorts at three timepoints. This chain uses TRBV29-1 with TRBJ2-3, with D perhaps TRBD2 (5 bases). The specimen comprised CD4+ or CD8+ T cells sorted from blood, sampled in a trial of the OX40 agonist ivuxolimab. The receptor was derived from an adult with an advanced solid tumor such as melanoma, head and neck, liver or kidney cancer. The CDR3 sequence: CSVEDGLLVDTQYF. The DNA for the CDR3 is TGCAGCGTTGAAGATGGACTTCTCGTGGATACGCAGTATTTT.